This T cell receptor beta chain appears in the sequencing data of a study of T cells after yellow fever vaccination. General study findings and limits: Abundant clonotypes from the bulk population could get into FACS-sorted repertoires as contaminants.

In this sample, this clonotype turned up many times. Its antigen is not identified. V trimming: 4 bases; J trimming: 6 bases; junction bases outside the gene matches: 15. Germline V gene lookup returns CDR1 SGHRS and CDR2 YFSETQ. CDR3 length: 16 amino acids. UMIs and a universal primer site were added when TCR cDNA was made by 5'RACE template switching. TCRdb re-called the 5' RACE reads with MiXCR, one entry per CDR3 protein. Of about 150,000 distinct CDR3 sequences in the sample, 6.6% were seen once. The sequence derives from a man between 25 and 39 years old who received the YFV17D yellow fever vaccine. The chain combines TRBV5-1 with TRBJ2-7; 8 nucleotides match TRBD2. Source: CD4+ T cells sorted from PBMCs, taken 10 days after the yellow fever booster vaccination. CDR3: CASSKRTGTSDGEQYF. The CDR3 nucleotides read TGCGCCAGCAGCAAGCGAACCGGGACTAGTGACGGCGAGCAGTACTTC.